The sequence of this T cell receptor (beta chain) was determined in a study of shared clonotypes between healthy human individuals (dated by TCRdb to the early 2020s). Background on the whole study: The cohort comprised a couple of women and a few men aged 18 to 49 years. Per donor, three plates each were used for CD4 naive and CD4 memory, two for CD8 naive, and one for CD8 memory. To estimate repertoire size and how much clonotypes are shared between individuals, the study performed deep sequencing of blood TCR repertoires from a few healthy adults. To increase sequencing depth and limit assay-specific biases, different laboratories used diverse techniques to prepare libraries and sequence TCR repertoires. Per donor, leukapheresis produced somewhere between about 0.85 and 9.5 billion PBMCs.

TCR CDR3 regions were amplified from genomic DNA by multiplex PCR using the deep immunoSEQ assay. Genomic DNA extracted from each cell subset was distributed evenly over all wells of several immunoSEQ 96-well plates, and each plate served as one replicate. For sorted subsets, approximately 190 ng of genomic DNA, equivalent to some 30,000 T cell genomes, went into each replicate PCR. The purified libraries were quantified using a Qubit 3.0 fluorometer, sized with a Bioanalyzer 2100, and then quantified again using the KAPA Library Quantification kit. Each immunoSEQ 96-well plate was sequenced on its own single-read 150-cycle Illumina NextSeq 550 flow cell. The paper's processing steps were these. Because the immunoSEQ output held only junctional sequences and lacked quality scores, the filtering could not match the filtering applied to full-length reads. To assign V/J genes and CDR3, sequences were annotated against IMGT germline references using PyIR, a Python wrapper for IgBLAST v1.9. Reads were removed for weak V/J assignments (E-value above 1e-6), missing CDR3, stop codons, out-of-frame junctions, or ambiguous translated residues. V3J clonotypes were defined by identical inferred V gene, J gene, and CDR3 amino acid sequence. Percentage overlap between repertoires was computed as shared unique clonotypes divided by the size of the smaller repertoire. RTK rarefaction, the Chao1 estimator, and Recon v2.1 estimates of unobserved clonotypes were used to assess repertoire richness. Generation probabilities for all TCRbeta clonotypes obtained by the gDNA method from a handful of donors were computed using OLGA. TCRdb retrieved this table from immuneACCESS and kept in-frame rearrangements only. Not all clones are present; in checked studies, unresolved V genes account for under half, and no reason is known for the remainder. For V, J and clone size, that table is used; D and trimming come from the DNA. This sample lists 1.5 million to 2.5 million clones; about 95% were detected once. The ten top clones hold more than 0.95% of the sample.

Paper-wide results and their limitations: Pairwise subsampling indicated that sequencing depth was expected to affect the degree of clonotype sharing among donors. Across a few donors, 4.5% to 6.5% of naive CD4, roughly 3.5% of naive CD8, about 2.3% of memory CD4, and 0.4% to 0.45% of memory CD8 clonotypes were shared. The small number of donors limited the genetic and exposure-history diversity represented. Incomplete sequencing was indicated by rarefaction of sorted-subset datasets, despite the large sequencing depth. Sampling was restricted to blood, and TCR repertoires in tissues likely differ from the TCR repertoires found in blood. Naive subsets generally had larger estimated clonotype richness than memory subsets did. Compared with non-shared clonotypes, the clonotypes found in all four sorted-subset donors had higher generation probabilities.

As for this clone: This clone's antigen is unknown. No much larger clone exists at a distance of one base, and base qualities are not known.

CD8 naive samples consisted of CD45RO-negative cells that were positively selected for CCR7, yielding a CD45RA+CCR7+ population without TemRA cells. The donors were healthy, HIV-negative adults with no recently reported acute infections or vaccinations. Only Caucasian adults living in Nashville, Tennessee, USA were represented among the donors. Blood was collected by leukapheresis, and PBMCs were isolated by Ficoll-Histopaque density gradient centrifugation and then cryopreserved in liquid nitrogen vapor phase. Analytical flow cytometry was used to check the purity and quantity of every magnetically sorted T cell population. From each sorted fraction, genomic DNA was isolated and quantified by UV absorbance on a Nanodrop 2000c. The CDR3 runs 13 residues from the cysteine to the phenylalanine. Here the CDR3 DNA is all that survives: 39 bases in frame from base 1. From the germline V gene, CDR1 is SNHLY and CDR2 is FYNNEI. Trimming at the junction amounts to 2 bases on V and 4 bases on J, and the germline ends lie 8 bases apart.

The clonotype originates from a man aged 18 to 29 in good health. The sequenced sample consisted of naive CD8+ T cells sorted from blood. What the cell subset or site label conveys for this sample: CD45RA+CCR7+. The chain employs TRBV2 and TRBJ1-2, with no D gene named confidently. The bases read TGTGCCAGCAGTGAATTAATGCTCTATGGCTACACCTTC. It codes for CASSELMLYGYTF.